The clone carrying this T cell receptor (beta chain) was observed a handful of times. Its antigen is currently unknown. The sample comes from a study of response to subunit inactivated influenza vaccine. Overall study results and limits: Every seasonal influenza vaccination brings in few new T cells, the authors suggested.

TCRdb reprocessed the RT-PCR reads with MiXCR, giving one entry per CDR3 protein. The sample contains roughly 500,000 distinct CDR3 sequences, approximately 24% of which appear only once. V was pared by 7 bases and J by 2 bases, with 12 bases of the junction left unmatched. The CDR3 sequence is 16 residues long. Germline V gene lookup returns CDR1 SEHNR and CDR2 FQNEAQ (reference sequence). The sample was CD4+ T cells sorted from PBMCs, taken around 5 days after vaccination. This sequence was found in a man aged 45 to 65 who received an inactivated influenza vaccine. This sequence joins TRBV7-9 and TRBJ2-3, with 7 bases that match TRBD2. In DNA, the CDR3 is TGTGCCAGCACCATACTAGCGTCCTTACTCACAGATACGCAGTATTTT. This gives the protein CASTILASLLTDTQYF.